The next 13 T cell receptor beta chains were all read from a single sample in a study of T cell responses to AZD1222 COVID-19 vaccine. Assay used: immunoSEQ multiplex PCR; TCRdb lists only in-frame clones, some missing. This table has some 110,000 clones, around 94% appearing once. This material consisted of peripheral blood, taken on day 0 of AZD1222 vaccination. These receptors all stem from an adult in good health.

The genes are TRBV18 and TRBJ2-5; D is uncertain. The germline CDR1 and CDR2 sequences are KGHSH and LQKENI. Trimming removed 2 bases at V and 0 bases at J, with 4 bases between. The CDR3 is 13 amino acids. Here the CDR3 reads CASSPDYQETQYF. The CDR3 region has the DNA TGTGCCAGCTCACCAGATTACCAAGAGACCCAGTACTTC.

The J gene is TRBJ1-5, the V gene TRBV15; D call uncertain. The CDR3 consists of 16 residues. CDR1 and CDR2 from the germline V gene are LNHNV and YYDKDF (reference sequence). Deletions cut 0 bases from V and 4 bases from J, with 13 bases between. This CDR3 is CATSRDNSNGNQPQHF. CDR3 nucleotides: TGTGCCACCAGCAGAGACAATAGCAATGGGAATCAGCCCCAGCATTTT.

This clone was counted a single time. This rearrangement joins TRBV5-1 to TRBJ1-1; no clear D gene. Looked up from germline, CDR1 is SGHRS and CDR2 is YFSETQ. The length of the CDR3 is 11 residues. V was clipped by 5 bases and J by 2 bases, with 4 bases between them. CDR3 loop: CASRDNTEAFF. CDR3 sequence (DNA): TGCGCCAGCAGGGACAACACTGAAGCTTTCTTT.

The chain recombines TRBV5-1 with TRBJ1-6, with D tentatively TRBD1 (6 bases). This CDR3 is built from 13 residues. The germline gives CDR1 SGHRS, CDR2 YFSETQ. V gave up 5 bases and J gave up 10 bases, with 13 bases separating them. CDR3 region: CASSGGLGSPLHF. The CDR3 coding sequence is TGCGCCAGCAGTGGGGGGCTGGGGTCACCCCTCCACTTT.

This chain connects TRBV24-1 to TRBJ1-2; D is unclear. The CDR3 contains 12 residues. Germline CDR1 reads KGHDR; CDR2 reads SFDVKD. Trimming shortened V by 4 bases and J by 1 base, and 3 bases separated the two germline ends. In DNA form, the CDR3 reads TGTGCCACCAGTGACAGTAACTATGGCTACACCTTC. Translation: CATSDSNYGYTF.

The V call is TRBV7-3, the J call TRBJ1-1, with D possibly TRBD1 on 5 matching bases. This CDR3 comprises 14 residues. CDR1 is SGHTA and CDR2 is FQGTGA in the germline V gene. V lost 1 base, J lost 4 bases, and 10 bases lay in between. The CDR3 loop is CASSLIGGSTEAFF. DNA of the CDR3: TGTGCCAGCAGCTTAATTGGGGGGAGCACTGAAGCTTTCTTT. The complete variable domain, with remaining parts taken from reference TRBV7-3 and TRBJ1-1, reads GAGVSQTPSNKVTEKGKYVELRCDPISGHTALYWYRQSLGQGPEFLIYFQGTGAADDSGLPNDRFFAVRPEGSVSTLKIQRTERGDSAVYLCASSLIGGSTEAFFGQGTRLTVV.

The genes are TRBV19 and TRBJ2-5; D tentatively reads TRBD1 or TRBD2 (5 bases each). The CDR3 is 14 residues long. Trimming left V 4 bases short and J 5 bases short, with 14 bases between. In germline, CDR1 is LNHDA, CDR2 SQIVND (reference sequence). This chain's CDR3 is CASSTLGGWETQYF. CDR3 coding DNA: TGTGCCAGTAGTACTCTTGGGGGATGGGAGACCCAGTACTTC.

V usage is TRBV6-2 or TRBV6-3 and J usage is TRBJ2-1, with D uncertain. V gave up 6 bases and J gave up 1 base, with 10 bases separating them. The CDR3 length is 14 residues. Germline assignment: CDR1 MNHEY and CDR2 SVGEGT. In nucleotides, the CDR3 is TGTGCCAGCAGCCCCTATCTTTCCTACAATGAGCAGTTCTTC. Protein product: CASSPYLSYNEQFF.

This clone was seen just once. The chain couples TRBV10-3 to TRBJ1-1, with no clear D. The ends were cut back, 7 bases at V and 5 bases at J, with 14 bases in the middle. The germline gives CDR1 ENHRY, CDR2 SYGVKD. This CDR3 has 13 amino acids. This chain's CDR3 is CAIKDTKGTEAFF. The CDR3 bases are TGTGCCATCAAAGACACCAAAGGGACTGAAGCTTTCTTT.

CDR3 loop: CSASLTGDTDGYTF. CDR3 in DNA: TGCAGTGCTAGTCTTACAGGAGACACTGATGGCTACACCTTC. This sequence joins TRBV20-1 and TRBJ1-2, with D maybe TRBD1 (5 bases). This CDR3 has 14 residues. V was clipped by 3 bases and J by 6 bases, with 17 bases between them. The V gene's germline CDR1 is DFQATT and CDR2 SNEGSKA (reference sequence).

The chain recombines TRBV3-1 (or the pseudogene TRBV3-2) with TRBJ2-5; tentatively, D is TRBD1 (5 bases). Looked up from germline, CDR1 is LGHDT and CDR2 is YNNKEL (reference sequence). The CDR3 is 12 residues long. Trimming cost V 4 bases and J 9 bases, with 12 bases left between them. The CDR3 sequence is CASSRGLGPQYF. Here the CDR3 DNA reads TGTGCCAGCAGCCGCGGTCTGGGGCCCCAGTACTTC.

The rearrangement links TRBV7-2 to TRBJ1-6, with 9 bases aligning to TRBD1. From germline, CDR1 is SGHTA and CDR2 FQGNSA. The ends lost 1 base at V and 10 bases at J; junction bases unmatched: 2. The CDR3 sequence is 14 residues long. Here the CDR3 DNA reads TGTGCCAGCAGCTTAGGACAGGGGGAATCACCCCTCCACTTT. It translates to CASSLGQGESPLHF. Full variable domain (remainder filled in from reference TRBV7-2 and TRBJ1-6): GAGVSQSPSNKVTEKGKDVELRCDPISGHTALYWYRQSLGQGLEFLIYFQGNSAPDKSGLPSDRFSAERTGGSVSTLTIQRTQQEDSAVYLCASSLGQGESPLHFGNGTRLTVT.

A few counts support this clone. The rearrangement uses TRBV18 and TRBJ1-2; 8 positions agree with TRBD1. Trimming cost V 4 bases and J 4 bases; bases outside gene matches: 14. The germline gives CDR1 KGHSH, CDR2 LQKENI. CDR3 length: 17 residues. CDR3 amino acids: CASSLGTGPTRGYGYTF. The DNA for the CDR3 is TGTGCCAGCTCACTAGGGACAGGCCCAACCAGGGGCTATGGCTACACCTTC.